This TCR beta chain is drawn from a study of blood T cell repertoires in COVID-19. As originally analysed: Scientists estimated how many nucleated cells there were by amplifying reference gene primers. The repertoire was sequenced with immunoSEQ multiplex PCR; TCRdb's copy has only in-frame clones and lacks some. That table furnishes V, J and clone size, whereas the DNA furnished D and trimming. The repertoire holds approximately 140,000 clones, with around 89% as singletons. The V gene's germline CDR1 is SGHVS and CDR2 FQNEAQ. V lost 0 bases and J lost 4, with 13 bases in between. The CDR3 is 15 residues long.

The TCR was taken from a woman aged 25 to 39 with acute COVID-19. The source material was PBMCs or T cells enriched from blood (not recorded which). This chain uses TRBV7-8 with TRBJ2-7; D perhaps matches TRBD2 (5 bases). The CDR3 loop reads CASSLAEAGDYEQYF. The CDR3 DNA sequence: TGTGCCAGCAGCTTAGCAGAGGCGGGCGATTACGAGCAGTACTTC.